A single sample gave rise to the 9 T cell receptor beta chains below, sequenced in a study of T cells after yellow fever vaccination. A single record per CDR3 protein comes from TCRdb applying MiXCR to the 5' RACE reads. This table has roughly 250,000 distinct CDR3 sequences, roughly 13% appearing once. The specimen was CD4+ T cells sorted from PBMCs, collected 45 days after the yellow fever booster vaccination. The receptor set was obtained from a man between 25 and 39 years old who received the YFV17D yellow fever vaccine.

The chain couples TRBV6-2 or TRBV6-3 to TRBJ2-7; perhaps TRBD2 as D (5 bases). This CDR3 has 16 amino acids. Trimming cost V 0 bases and J 1 base, with 13 bases left between them. CDR1 MNHEY and CDR2 SVGEGT come from the germline V gene. The CDR3 DNA sequence: TGTGCCAGCAGTTACTCCGTACGGAGGAATTCCTACGAGCAGTACTTC. It encodes CASSYSVRRNSYEQYF.

This clonotype was recorded at least ten times. The J gene is TRBJ1-1, the V gene TRBV5-1; D gene uncertain. The CDR3 sequence is 13 residues long. CDR1 is SGHRS, CDR2 YFSETQ, per germline. V lost 2 bases to trimming and J lost 5 bases, with 10 bases between them. CDR3 residues: CASSFGVRTEAFF. The CDR3 DNA follows: TGCGCCAGCAGCTTTGGGGTCCGGACTGAAGCTTTCTTT. Filled out from reference TRBV5-1 and TRBJ1-1, the complete variable domain reads KAGVTQTPRYLIKTRGQQVTLSCSPISGHRSVSWYQQTPGQGLQFLFEYFSETQRNKGNFPGRFSGRQFSNSRSEMNVSTLELGDSALYLCASSFGVRTEAFFGQGTRLTVV.

This clonotype was seen a few times. The rearrangement uses TRBV7-9 and TRBJ2-1, with 12 bases fitting TRBD2. This CDR3 comprises 17 residues. CDR1 and CDR2 (germline): SEHNR, FQNEAQ (reference sequence). Trimming took 5 bases from V and 4 from J; bases not matched to a gene: 9. CDR3 sequence: CASSGIGLAGFYNEQFF. The CDR3 DNA follows: TGTGCCAGCAGCGGGATTGGACTAGCGGGGTTTTACAATGAGCAGTTCTTC.

The CDR3 coding sequence is TGTGCCAGCAGTGAGGTCAGCGGGAACTCCTACGAGCAGTACTTC. This encodes CASSEVSGNSYEQYF. The chain links TRBV2 to TRBJ2-7; 7 nucleotides line up with TRBD2. CDR3 length: 15 residues. The V segment lost 3 bases and the J segment 0 bases; nucleotides outside the gene matches: 5. Germline-derived CDR1 and CDR2 are SNHLY and FYNNEI.

This clonotype was seen more than once but under ten times. The chain recombines TRBV20-1 with TRBJ1-3; D remains unclear. Germline CDR1 is DFQATT and CDR2 is SNEGSKA (reference sequence). V was pared by 0 bases and J by 0 bases, with 12 bases between. The CDR3 runs to 16 residues. This CDR3 reads CSARDVVGTSGNTIYF. CDR3 in DNA: TGCAGTGCTAGAGATGTGGTAGGAACCTCTGGAAACACCATATATTTT.

This clonotype was recorded at least ten times. The chain employs TRBV28 and TRBJ1-5; D is possibly TRBD1 (5 bases). The CDR3 totals 15 residues. Germline V gene data show CDR1 as MDHEN and CDR2 as SYDVKM. V lost 2 bases to trimming and J lost 1 base, with 9 bases between them. CDR3 loop: CASSLGGDSNQPQHF. Written as DNA, the CDR3 is TGTGCCAGCAGTTTAGGAGGGGACAGCAATCAGCCCCAGCATTTT.

This sequence joins TRBV10-3 and TRBJ2-5; 10 nucleotides line up with TRBD2. V lost 2 bases, J lost 4 bases, and 4 bases stayed unmatched. This CDR3 spans 15 amino acids. Germline V gene sequence: CDR1 ENHRY, CDR2 SYGVKD. The CDR3 here is CAISEEGTSAETQYF. CDR3 nucleotide sequence: TGTGCCATCAGTGAGGAGGGGACTAGCGCAGAGACCCAGTACTTC.

The CDR3 DNA sequence: TGTGCCAGCTCACCAATGGTCCCTGAAGCTTTCTTT. It codes for CASSPMVPEAFF. The rearrangement joins TRBV18 to TRBJ1-1, with D unclear. Per the germline V gene, CDR1 is KGHSH and CDR2 is LQKENI. The ends were cut back, 2 bases at V and 6 bases at J, with 7 bases in the middle. This CDR3 has 12 residues.

This clonotype has just a few counts. The chain has TRBV7-2 and TRBJ1-4; D gene unclear. V lost 5 bases to trimming and J lost 5 bases, with 6 bases between them. Germline CDR1 is SGHTA and CDR2 is FQGNSA. The CDR3 extends over 12 amino acids. This chain's CDR3 is CASSPFNEKLFF. The CDR3 DNA is TGTGCCAGCAGCCCATTCAATGAAAAACTGTTTTTT. The full variable domain, its missing parts supplied by reference TRBV7-2 and TRBJ1-4, is GAGVSQSPSNKVTEKGKDVELRCDPISGHTALYWYRQSLGQGLEFLIYFQGNSAPDKSGLPSDRFSAERTGGSVSTLTIQRTQQEDSAVYLCASSPFNEKLFFGSGTQLSVL.